The 2 T cell receptor beta chains presented below share a single source sample, sequenced in a study of blood T cell repertoires in COVID-19 (dated by TCRdb to about 2020). The library was built by means of the immunoSEQ multiplex PCR assay. The immuneACCESS repertoire file appears here via TCRdb, limited to in-frame rearrangements. These files lack a portion of the clones; in checked studies, under half of the deficit traces to unresolved V genes, and the cause of the others is not known. The sample profile shows about 150,000 clones; about 80% of them were found once. Around 13% of the sample is taken by the ten largest. Material: peripheral blood. The receptors originated from a man between 65 and 85 years old who had recovered from COVID-19.

This sequence joins TRBV2 and TRBJ1-1; D is unresolved. V was trimmed by 7 bases and J by 0 bases, leaving 12 bases between them. The CDR3 has 14 amino acids. Per germline, CDR1 SNHLY and CDR2 FYNNEI. The CDR3 here is CASTPNLMNTEAFF. In DNA, the CDR3 is TGTGCCAGCACCCCGAACCTAATGAACACTGAAGCTTTCTTT.

The J gene is TRBJ2-7, the V gene TRBV7-9, with 8 positions matching TRBD1. The length of the CDR3 is 13 residues. Germline CDR1 SEHNR, CDR2 FQNEAQ (reference sequence). Unmatched junction bases numbered 5, after V lost 5 bases and J lost 5 bases. CDR3 nucleotide sequence: TGTGCCAGCAGCCCTCGACAGGGGAACGAGCAGTACTTC. It translates to CASSPRQGNEQYF.